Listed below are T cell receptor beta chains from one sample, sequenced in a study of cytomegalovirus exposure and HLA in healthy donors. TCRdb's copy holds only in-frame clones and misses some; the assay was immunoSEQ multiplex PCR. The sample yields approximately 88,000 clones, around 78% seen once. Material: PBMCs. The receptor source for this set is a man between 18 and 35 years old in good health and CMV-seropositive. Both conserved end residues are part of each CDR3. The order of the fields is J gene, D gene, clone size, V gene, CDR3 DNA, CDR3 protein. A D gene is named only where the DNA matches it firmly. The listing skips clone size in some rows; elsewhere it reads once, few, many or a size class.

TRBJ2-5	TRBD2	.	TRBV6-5	TGTGCCAGCAGTCAGCCGGGACTACTGGAGACCCAGTACTTC	CASSQPGLLETQYF
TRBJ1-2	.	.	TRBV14	TGTGCCAGCAGCCTCAAACTCGGACAGATAATTAACTATGGCTACACCTTC	CASSLKLGQIINYGYTF
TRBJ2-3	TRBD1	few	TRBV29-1	TGCAGCGTTGGTGGACAGGCGGTCGCAGATACGCAGTATTTT	CSVGGQAVADTQYF
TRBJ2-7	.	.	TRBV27	TGTGCCAGCAGTTTAAACAGGGTGTCTTCGGAGCAGTACTTC	CASSLNRVSSEQYF
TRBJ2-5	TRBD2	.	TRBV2	TGTGCCAGCAGTGGGGATGAACGGGAGGGCTCGAGGGGAGAGACCCAGTACTTC	CASSGDEREGSRGETQYF
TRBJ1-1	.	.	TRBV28	TGTGCCAGCAGTAGGTGGAGGACTGAAGCTTTCTTT	CASSRWRTEAFF
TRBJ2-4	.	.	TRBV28	TGTGCCAGCAGTTTACCCGGAGCGGCAAACATTCAGTACTTC	CASSLPGAANIQYF
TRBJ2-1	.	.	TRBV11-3	TGTGCCAGCGGCGGAGGGCGGAGGGATGAGCAGTTCTTC	CASGGGRRDEQFF
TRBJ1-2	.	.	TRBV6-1	TGTGCCAGCACCCTACAGACAGCCAACTATGGCTACACCTTC	CASTLQTANYGYTF
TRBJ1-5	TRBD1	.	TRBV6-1	TGTGCCAGCAGTGAAGCCAGGGGGTATCAGCCCCAGCATTTT	CASSEARGYQPQHF
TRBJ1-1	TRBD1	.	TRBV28	TGTGCCAGCAATGGGGACAGGAACACTGAAGCTTTCTTT	CASNGDRNTEAFF
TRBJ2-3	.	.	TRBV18	TGTGCCAGCTCAGGGGCCAGCACAGATACGCAGTATTTT	CASSGASTDTQYF
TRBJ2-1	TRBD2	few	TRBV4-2	TGTGCCAGCAGCCAAGATCGTTCTAGCGGGAAAATATATGAGCAGTTCTTC	CASSQDRSSGKIYEQFF
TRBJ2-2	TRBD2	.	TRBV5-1	TGCGCCAGCAGCGCGATAGCGGGAGCCGGGGAGCTGTTTTTT	CASSAIAGAGELFF
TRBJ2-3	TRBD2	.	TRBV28	TGTGCCAGCACCATAGCGGGAGGTCCAGATACGCAGTATTTT	CASTIAGGPDTQYF
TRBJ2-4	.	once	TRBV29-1	TGCAGCGTTGGTGGTAGCGTAGGCAAAAACATTCAGTACTTC	CSVGGSVGKNIQYF
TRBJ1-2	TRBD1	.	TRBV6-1	TGTGCCAGCAGTGAAGCCGGACAGGGGGAGTATGGCTACACCTTC	CASSEAGQGEYGYTF
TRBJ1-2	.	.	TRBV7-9	TGTGCCAGCAGCCTCTTGGACAGTCGACTCAATTATGGCTACACCTTC	CASSLLDSRLNYGYTF
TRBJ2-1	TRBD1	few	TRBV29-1	TGCAGCGTCGTAGGGAGCTCGGGACAGATCTCCTACAATGAGCAGTTCTTC	CSVVGSSGQISYNEQFF
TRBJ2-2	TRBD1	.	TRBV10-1	TGCGCCAGCATCCAGGGGGCAACCGGGGAGCTGTTTTTT	CASIQGATGELFF
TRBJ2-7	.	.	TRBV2	TGTGCCAGCAGTGAAGGGCGGGCTGCCTACGAGCAGTACTTC	CASSEGRAAYEQYF
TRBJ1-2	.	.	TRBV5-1	TGCGCCAGCAGCTTTGGGCCCGGGTCCACGGGGGGCTACACCTTC	CASSFGPGSTGGYTF
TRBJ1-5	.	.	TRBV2	TGTGCCAGTTCGAAGGGAGATCCTGGAAATCAGCCCCAGCATTTT	CASSKGDPGNQPQHF
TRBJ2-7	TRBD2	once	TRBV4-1	TGCGCCAGCAGCCAAGATAGGCCTAGCGGGAGGTACGAGCAGTACTTC	CASSQDRPSGRYEQYF
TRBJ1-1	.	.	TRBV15	TGTGCCACCAGCAGAGCCCCGCGGAACACTGAAGCTTTCTTT	CATSRAPRNTEAFF
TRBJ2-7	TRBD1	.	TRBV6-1	TGTGCCAGCATCCCCCCGGGACAGGGGGCGATCGAGCAGTACTTC	CASIPPGQGAIEQYF
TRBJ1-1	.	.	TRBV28	TGTGCCAGCAATACACTCAGAAACTATCGGGCTTTCTTT	CASNTLRNYRAFF
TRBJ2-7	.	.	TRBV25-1	TGTGCCAGCAGTGTCCAGGGGATCGAGCAGTACTTC	CASSVQGIEQYF
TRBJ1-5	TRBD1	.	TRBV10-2	TGCGCCAGCAGTGATCACCAGGGGGTCTACAATCAGCCCCAGCATTTT	CASSDHQGVYNQPQHF
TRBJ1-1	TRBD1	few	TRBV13	TGTGCCAGCAGCTCTGGGGACAGCCAAGCTTTCTTT	CASSSGDSQAFF
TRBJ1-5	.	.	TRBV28	TGTGCCAGCAGTGGGGGGAATCAGCCCCAGCATTTT	CASSGGNQPQHF
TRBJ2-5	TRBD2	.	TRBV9	TGTGCCAGCAGCCCCCGTAGCGGGGACGAAGAGACCCAGTACTTC	CASSPRSGDEETQYF
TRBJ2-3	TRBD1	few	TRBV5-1	TGCGCCAGCAGCTTAATGGACAGGAGCACAGATACGCAGTATTTT	CASSLMDRSTDTQYF
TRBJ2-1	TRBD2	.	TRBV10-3	TGTGCCATCAAGGCTAGCGGGAGTGGTTATGAGCAGTTCTTC	CAIKASGSGYEQFF
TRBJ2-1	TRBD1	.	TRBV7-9	TGTGCCAGCAGCGAGCGGGACAGGGGGCTGAATGAGCAGTTCTTC	CASSERDRGLNEQFF